These 27 T cell receptor beta chains originate from one sample sequenced in a study of blood T cell repertoires in COVID-19. The table came from immunoSEQ multiplex PCR; TCRdb's copy has only in-frame clones and leaves some out. The sample includes a few hundred thousand clones, roughly 86% of them seen just once. Sequencing was performed on peripheral blood. Every receptor here comes from a man aged 80 or over with acute or convalescent COVID-19.

J is TRBJ2-7 and V is TRBV3-1 (or the pseudogene TRBV3-2); tentative D call: TRBD2 (5 bases). This CDR3 has 14 amino acids. Germline V gene data show CDR1 as LGHDT and CDR2 as YNNKEL (reference sequence). V was clipped by 5 bases and J by 5 bases, with 16 bases between them. CDR3 sequence: CASSNLRGIHEQYF. CDR3 DNA: TGTGCCAGCAGCAACCTGAGAGGGATCCACGAGCAGTACTTC.

The gene calls are TRBV5-8 and TRBJ2-1, with 8 bases identical to TRBD1. The ends lost 0 bases at V and 7 bases at J; junction bases unmatched: 3. Per germline, CDR1 SGHTS and CDR2 YDEGEE. The CDR3 sequence is 14 residues long. CDR3 loop: CASSLVDRGNEQFF. CDR3 nucleotide sequence: TGTGCCAGCAGCTTGGTTGACAGGGGAAATGAGCAGTTCTTC. Supplemented by reference TRBV5-8 and TRBJ2-1, the full variable domain reads EAGVTQSPTHLIKTRGQQATLRCSPISGHTSVYWYQQALGLGLQFLLWYDEGEERNRGNFPPRFSGRQFPNYSSELNVNALELEDSALYLCASSLVDRGNEQFFGPGTRLTVL.

The chain links TRBV7-2 to TRBJ1-4; D call uncertain. V shed 7 bases and J shed 7 bases, with 13 bases lying between them. CDR3 size: 13 residues. Germline values: CDR1 SGHTA, CDR2 FQGNSA. The CDR3 loop is CASTPRGSEKLFF. Here the CDR3 DNA reads TGTGCCAGCACCCCGAGAGGGAGTGAAAAACTGTTTTTT.

The chain is built from TRBV11-2 and TRBJ2-7; D is unresolved. The CDR3 runs to 14 residues. V shed 5 bases and J shed 1 base, with 12 bases lying between them. Germline V lookup: CDR1 SGHAT, CDR2 FQNNGV. The CDR3 region has the DNA TGTGCCAGCAGCCTCCTCCCCGGGTCCTACGAGCAGTACTTC. Its translation is CASSLLPGSYEQYF.

The chain is built from TRBV19 and TRBJ1-2; the D gene is possibly TRBD1 (5 bases). CDR3 length equals 12 residues. Trimming took 3 bases from V and 6 from J, leaving 8 bases between them. Germline CDR1 and CDR2: LNHDA and SQIVND (reference sequence). The DNA for the CDR3 is TGTGCCAGTAGTATGAGCAGGGATGGCTACACCTTC. As protein: CASSMSRDGYTF.

The chain recombines TRBV19 with TRBJ1-5, with 8 positions matching TRBD1. V dropped 3 bases and J dropped 3; count of bases not matched to a gene: 7. The CDR3 covers 16 residues. The germline V gene encodes CDR1 LNHDA and CDR2 SQIVND (reference sequence). The DNA for the CDR3 is TGTGCCAGTAGTATGGGCGCAGGGGGCAACAATCAGCCCCAGCATTTT. Encoded protein: CASSMGAGGNNQPQHF.

The J gene is TRBJ1-1, the V gene TRBV25-1; unclear D gene. Germline CDR1 reads MGHDK; CDR2 reads SYGVNS. The CDR3 consists of 11 residues. The V end was cut by 10 bases, the J end by 4 bases, with 10 bases between. This CDR3 is CATQIGTEAFF. The DNA for the CDR3 is TGTGCCACCCAGATTGGCACTGAAGCTTTCTTT.

The chain has TRBV4-2 and TRBJ2-1, with D perhaps matching TRBD2 (6 bases). V was pared by 4 bases and J by 6 bases, with 19 bases between. Germline CDR1 is LGHNA and CDR2 is YNFKEQ. CDR3 length: 16 residues. For the CDR3, the DNA is TGTGCCAGCAGCCCCGTGGGGCGGGGAGACGGCAATGAGCAGTTCTTC. This sequence encodes CASSPVGRGDGNEQFF.

This sequence joins TRBV19 and TRBJ1-5; 7 bases match TRBD1. Germline V gene data show CDR1 as LNHDA and CDR2 as SQIVND (reference sequence). V shed 5 bases, J shed 4 bases, and the junction held 8 bases outside the gene matches. CDR3 length: 15 amino acids. In DNA, the CDR3 is TGTGCCAGTAGTGCCCCGGGACAGAGGAATCAGCCCCAGCATTTT. Its translation is CASSAPGQRNQPQHF. The variable domain in full, with the rest retrieved from reference TRBV19 and TRBJ1-5, is DGGITQSPKYLFRKEGQNVTLSCEQNLNHDAMYWYRQDPGQGLRLIYYSQIVNDFQKGDIAEGYSVSREKKESFPLTVTSAQKNPTAFYLCASSAPGQRNQPQHFGDGTRLSIL.

The chain joins TRBV18 to TRBJ1-1, with a possible D match to TRBD1 (6 bases). Trimming left V 2 bases short and J 6 bases short, with 19 bases between. The CDR3 consists of 16 residues. The germline V gene has CDR1 KGHSH and CDR2 LQKENI. The CDR3 spells CASSPSSGRGSSEAFF. In DNA, the CDR3 is TGTGCCAGCTCACCATCCTCAGGCAGGGGAAGCTCTGAAGCTTTCTTT.

V usage is TRBV7-2 and J usage is TRBJ2-1; D unclear. V shed 3 bases and J shed 10 bases, with 10 bases lying between them. The CDR3 covers 12 residues. Germline V gene sequence: CDR1 SGHTA, CDR2 FQGNSA. In nucleotides, the CDR3 is TGTGCCAGCAGCTTGTTGCCAGGCGAGCAGTTCTTC. It specifies CASSLLPGEQFF. The full variable domain, in which reference TRBV7-2 and TRBJ2-1 provide the parts outside the CDR3, is GAGVSQSPSNKVTEKGKDVELRCDPISGHTALYWYRQSLGQGLEFLIYFQGNSAPDKSGLPSDRFSAERTGGSVSTLTIQRTQQEDSAVYLCASSLLPGEQFFGPGTRLTVL.

The chain has TRBV9 and TRBJ2-7; 8 bases line up with TRBD2. The CDR3 is made up of 15 amino acids. J was trimmed by 5 bases and V by 0 bases; bases with no gene match: 7. The V gene's germline CDR1 is SGDLS and CDR2 YYNGEE. CDR3 in DNA: TGTGCCAGCAGCGTAGGCGGCGGGACTAGAAACGAGCAGTACTTC. Translated: CASSVGGGTRNEQYF.

This sequence joins TRBV3-1 (or the pseudogene TRBV3-2) and TRBJ1-4; TRBD1 aligns across 7 bases. Unmatched junction bases numbered 10, after V lost 6 bases and J lost 6 bases. The germline gives CDR1 LGHDT, CDR2 YNNKEL (reference sequence). The CDR3 spans 15 residues. CDR3 loop: CASSRQGLPDEKLFF. In DNA form, the CDR3 reads TGTGCCAGCAGTCGACAGGGCCTACCGGATGAAAAACTGTTTTTT.

CDR3 amino acids: CASSVRGQTEAFF. CDR3 nucleotides: TGTGCCAGCAGCGTCAGGGGGCAAACTGAAGCTTTCTTT. The chain employs TRBV6-5 and TRBJ1-1, with 8 bases that match TRBD1. V gave up 6 bases and J gave up 5 bases; unmatched junction bases: 5. The CDR3 is 13 amino acids. Germline CDR1 is MNHEY and CDR2 is SVGAGI.

This clone has just one count. The chain links TRBV6-6 to TRBJ2-7; no reliable D call. Germline V gene sequence: CDR1 MNHNY, CDR2 SVGAGI (reference sequence). The length of the CDR3 is 11 residues. V lost 5 bases, J lost 6 bases, and 8 bases lay in between. The CDR3, as DNA: TGTGCCAGCAGTACCTCGAGCGAGCAGTACTTC. It codes for CASSTSSEQYF.

V usage is TRBV7-9 and J usage is TRBJ1-2, with 7 bases aligning to TRBD1. This CDR3 comprises 13 residues. Germline V lookup: CDR1 SEHNR, CDR2 FQNEAQ (reference sequence). Trimming at V came to 4 bases and at J to 4 bases, leaving 3 bases not matched to a gene. This chain's CDR3 is CASSSGTAYGYTF. CDR3 nucleotide sequence: TGTGCCAGCAGCTCCGGGACAGCCTATGGCTACACCTTC.

This chain connects TRBV18 to TRBJ1-5; TRBD1 is a possible D gene (5 bases). Germline assignment: CDR1 KGHSH and CDR2 LQKENI. The CDR3 has 16 amino acids. The germline V and J ends were trimmed by 1 base and 2 bases, with 12 bases remaining between them. The CDR3 reads CASSPQTASGNQPQHF. The CDR3 DNA sequence: TGTGCCAGCTCACCACAGACAGCTTCGGGCAATCAGCCCCAGCATTTT.

The chain combines TRBV13 with TRBJ2-2, with 9 bases lining up with TRBD2. Losses at the gene ends were 5 bases for V and 6 bases for J; bases not matched to a gene: 10. The CDR3 has 16 amino acids. Germline V gives CDR1 PRHDT, CDR2 FYEKMQ (reference sequence). The CDR3 is CASSPAGGGVSGELFF. In DNA form, the CDR3 reads TGTGCCAGCAGCCCCGCCGGCGGGGGGGTCTCCGGGGAGCTGTTTTTT.

The genes are TRBV2 and TRBJ2-7; 13 positions match TRBD2. The germline CDR1 and CDR2 sequences are SNHLY and FYNNEI. V gave up 8 bases and J gave up 3 bases; unmatched junction bases: 13. CDR3 length: 17 amino acids. The CDR3 spells CASAWTSGGLDDYEQYF. CDR3 nucleotides: TGTGCCAGCGCCTGGACTAGCGGGGGCCTCGACGACTACGAGCAGTACTTC.

The chain links TRBV28 to TRBJ2-1, with TRBD1 identical over 12 bases. The germline CDR1 and CDR2 sequences are MDHEN and SYDVKM. The CDR3 loop spans 19 amino acids. V was clipped by 3 bases and J by 6 bases; unmatched bases: 15. The CDR3, as DNA: TGTGCCAGCAGTTTGGGGACAGGGGGCGTAGGACTAGCAGCCAATGAGCAGTTCTTC. Its protein is CASSLGTGGVGLAANEQFF.

This clone was counted only a few times. This chain links TRBV14 with TRBJ2-7; D ambiguous. There are 14 residues in the CDR3. Per germline, CDR1 SGHDN and CDR2 FVKESK. Trimming left V 2 bases short and J 1 base short, with 9 bases between. The DNA of the CDR3 is TGTGCCAGCAGCCAATCAACAGTTTCCTACGAGCAGTACTTC. Translated, it gives CASSQSTVSYEQYF.

The rearrangement joins TRBV6-2 or TRBV6-3 to TRBJ2-7, with D unclear. V lost 3 bases, J lost 0 bases, and 9 bases lay in between. Germline CDR1 MNHEY, CDR2 SVGEGT. This CDR3 contains 14 residues. CDR3 sequence reads: CASSYGSFSYEQYF. The DNA of the CDR3 is TGTGCCAGCAGTTATGGCTCTTTCTCCTACGAGCAGTACTTC.

J is TRBJ2-1 and V is TRBV18; 10 positions match TRBD1. The CDR3 loop spans 14 amino acids. V lost 5 bases to trimming and J lost 8 bases; unmatched junction nucleotides: 6. Germline V lookup: CDR1 KGHSH, CDR2 LQKENI. DNA for the CDR3: TGTGCCAGCTCAGGCCGGGACAGGGGCCATGAGCAGTTCTTC. Its translation: CASSGRDRGHEQFF.

The rearrangement joins TRBV6-5 to TRBJ2-1; D unresolved. Germline CDR1 reads MNHEY; CDR2 reads SVGAGI. The CDR3 spans 16 residues. Deletions cut 4 bases from V and 3 bases from J, with 16 bases between. The CDR3 bases are TGTGCCAGCAGTTCCCTGGTAGCCCCCATCTACAATGAGCAGTTCTTC. Its translation is CASSSLVAPIYNEQFF.

The chain links TRBV18 to TRBJ2-7, with 9 bases matching TRBD1. Trimming took 6 bases from V and 6 from J; bases not matched to a gene: 9. The CDR3 extends over 14 amino acids. Per germline, CDR1 KGHSH and CDR2 LQKENI. In nucleotides, the CDR3 is TGTGCCAGCTCTCTCTCCGGGACAGGGACCGAGCAGTACTTC. This translates into CASSLSGTGTEQYF.

The genes are TRBV18 and TRBJ1-4; weak D call: TRBD1 (5 bases). V lost 2 bases and J lost 7, with 11 bases in between. The CDR3 runs 14 residues. CDR1 KGHSH and CDR2 LQKENI come from the germline V gene. The CDR3 sequence is CASSPIPQGEKLFF. The CDR3 DNA follows: TGTGCCAGCTCACCAATACCCCAGGGTGAAAAACTGTTTTTT.

J is TRBJ2-6 and V is TRBV5-6; D unclear. This CDR3 spans 17 amino acids. Trimming pared 3 bases from V and 2 bases from J, leaving 15 bases between. CDR1 and CDR2 from the germline V gene are SGHDT and YYEEEE. CDR3 amino acids: CASSYDKAFTGANVLTF. CDR3 DNA: TGTGCCAGCAGCTACGACAAGGCATTCACTGGGGCCAACGTCCTGACTTTC.